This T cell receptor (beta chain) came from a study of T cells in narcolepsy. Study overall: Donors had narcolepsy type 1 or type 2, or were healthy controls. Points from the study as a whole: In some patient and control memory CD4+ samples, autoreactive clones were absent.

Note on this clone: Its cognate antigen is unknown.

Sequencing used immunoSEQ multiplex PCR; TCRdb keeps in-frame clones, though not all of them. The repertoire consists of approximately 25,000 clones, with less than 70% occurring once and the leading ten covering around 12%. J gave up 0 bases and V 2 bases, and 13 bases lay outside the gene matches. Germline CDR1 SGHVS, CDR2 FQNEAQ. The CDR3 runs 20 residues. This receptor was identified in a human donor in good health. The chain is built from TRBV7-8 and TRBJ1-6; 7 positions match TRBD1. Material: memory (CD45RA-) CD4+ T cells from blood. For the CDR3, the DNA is TGTGCCAGCAGCTTACGGGGTACGACAGGGAGTAGCTCCTATAATTCACCCCTCCACTTT. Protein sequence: CASSLRGTTGSSSYNSPLHF.